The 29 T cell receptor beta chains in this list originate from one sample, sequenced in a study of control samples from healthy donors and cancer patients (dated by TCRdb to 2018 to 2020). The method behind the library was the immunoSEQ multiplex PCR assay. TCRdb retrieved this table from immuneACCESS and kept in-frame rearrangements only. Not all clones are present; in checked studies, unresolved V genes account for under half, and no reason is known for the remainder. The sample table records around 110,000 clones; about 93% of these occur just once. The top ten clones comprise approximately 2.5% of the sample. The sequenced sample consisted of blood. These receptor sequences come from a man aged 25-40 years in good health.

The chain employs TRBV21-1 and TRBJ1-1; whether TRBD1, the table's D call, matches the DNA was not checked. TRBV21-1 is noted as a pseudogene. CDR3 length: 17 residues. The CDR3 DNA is TGTGCCAGCAGGGACTTACGCAGAGACAGGGACCACACTGAAGCTTTCTTT. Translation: CASRDLRRDRDHTEAFF.

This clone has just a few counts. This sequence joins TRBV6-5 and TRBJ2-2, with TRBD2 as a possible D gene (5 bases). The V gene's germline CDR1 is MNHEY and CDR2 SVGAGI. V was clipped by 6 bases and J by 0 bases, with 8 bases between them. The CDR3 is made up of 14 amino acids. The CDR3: CASRPGTNTGELFF. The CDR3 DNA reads TGTGCCAGCAGGCCCGGGACGAACACCGGGGAGCTGTTTTTT.

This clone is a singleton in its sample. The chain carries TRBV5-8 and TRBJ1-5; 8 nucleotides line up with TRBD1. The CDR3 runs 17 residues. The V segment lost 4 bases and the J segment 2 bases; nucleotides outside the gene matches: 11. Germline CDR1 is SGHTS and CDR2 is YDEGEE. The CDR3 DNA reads TGTGCCAGCAGCCTCGGACAGGGTGTATGGGGCAATCAGCCCCAGCATTTT. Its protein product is CASSLGQGVWGNQPQHF.

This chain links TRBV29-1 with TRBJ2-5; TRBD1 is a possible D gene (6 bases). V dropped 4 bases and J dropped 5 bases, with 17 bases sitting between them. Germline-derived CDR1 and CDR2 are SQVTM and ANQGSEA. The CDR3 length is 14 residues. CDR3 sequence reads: CSVGQTGFGETQYF. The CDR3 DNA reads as TGCAGCGTTGGTCAAACAGGGTTTGGGGAGACCCAGTACTTC.

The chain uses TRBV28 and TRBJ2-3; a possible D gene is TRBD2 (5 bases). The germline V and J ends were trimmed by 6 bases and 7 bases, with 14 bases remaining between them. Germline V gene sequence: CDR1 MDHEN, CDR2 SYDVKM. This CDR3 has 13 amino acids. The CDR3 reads CASSLGVMNTQYF. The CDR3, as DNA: TGTGCCAGCAGCCTGGGAGTTATGAATACGCAGTATTTT.

The CDR3 loop reads CASSFQGGGKLFF. The DNA of the CDR3 is TGTGCCAGCAGCTTCCAGGGAGGGGGAAAACTGTTTTTT. The rearrangement links TRBV5-6 to TRBJ1-4; tentative D call: TRBD1 (6 bases). CDR1 and CDR2 (germline): SGHDT, YYEEEE. CDR3 length equals 13 residues. V was cut by 2 bases and J by 10 bases, with 12 bases left in between.

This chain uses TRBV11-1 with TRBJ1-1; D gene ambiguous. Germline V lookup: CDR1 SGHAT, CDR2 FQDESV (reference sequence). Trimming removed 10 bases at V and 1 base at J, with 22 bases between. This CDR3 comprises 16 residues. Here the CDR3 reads CATVVLSGSPNTEAFF. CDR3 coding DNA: TGTGCCACCGTCGTTCTTTCAGGATCCCCGAACACTGAAGCTTTCTTT. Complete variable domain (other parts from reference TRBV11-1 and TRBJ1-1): EAEVAQSPRYKITEKSQAVAFWCDPISGHATLYWYRQILGQGPELLVQFQDESVVDDSQLPKDRFSAERLKGVDSTLKIQPAELGDSAMYLCATVVLSGSPNTEAFFGQGTRLTVV.

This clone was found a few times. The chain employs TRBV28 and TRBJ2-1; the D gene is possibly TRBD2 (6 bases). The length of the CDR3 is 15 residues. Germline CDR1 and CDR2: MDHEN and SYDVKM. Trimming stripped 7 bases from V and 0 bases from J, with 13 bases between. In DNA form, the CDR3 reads TGTGCCAGCACCCCCGGGACTTACTCCTACAATGAGCAGTTCTTC. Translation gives CASTPGTYSYNEQFF.

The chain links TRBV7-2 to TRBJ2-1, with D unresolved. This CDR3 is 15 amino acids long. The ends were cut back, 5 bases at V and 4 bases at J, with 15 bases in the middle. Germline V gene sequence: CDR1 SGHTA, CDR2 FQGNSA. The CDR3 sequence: CASSPYRLEYNEQFF. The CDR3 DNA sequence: TGTGCCAGCAGCCCCTACCGACTGGAGTACAATGAGCAGTTCTTC.

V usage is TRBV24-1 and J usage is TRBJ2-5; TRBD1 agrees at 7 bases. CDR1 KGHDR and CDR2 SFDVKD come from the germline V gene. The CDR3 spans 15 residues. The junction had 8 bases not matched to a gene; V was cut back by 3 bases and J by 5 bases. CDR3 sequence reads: CATSDAPGGVETQYF. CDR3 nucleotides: TGTGCCACCAGTGATGCCCCAGGGGGTGTTGAGACCCAGTACTTC.

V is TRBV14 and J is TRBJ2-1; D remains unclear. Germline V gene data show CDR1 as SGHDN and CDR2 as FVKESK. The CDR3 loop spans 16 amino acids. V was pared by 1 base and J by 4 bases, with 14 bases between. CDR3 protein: CASSQVPRSLYNEQFF. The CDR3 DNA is TGTGCCAGCAGCCAAGTTCCCCGAAGCCTATACAATGAGCAGTTCTTC.

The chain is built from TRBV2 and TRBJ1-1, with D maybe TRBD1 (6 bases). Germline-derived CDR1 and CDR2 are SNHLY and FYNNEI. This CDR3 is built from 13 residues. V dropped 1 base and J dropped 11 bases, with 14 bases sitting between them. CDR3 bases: TGTGCCAGCAGTGAAGTCTCGGGGGCTAGGGCTTTCTTT. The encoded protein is CASSEVSGARAFF.

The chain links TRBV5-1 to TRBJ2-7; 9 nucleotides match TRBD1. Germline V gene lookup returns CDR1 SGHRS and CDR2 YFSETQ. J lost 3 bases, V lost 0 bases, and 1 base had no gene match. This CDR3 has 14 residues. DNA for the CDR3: TGCGCCAGCAGCTTGGGGGGACAGGGCTACGAGCAGTACGTC. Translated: CASSLGGQGYEQYV.

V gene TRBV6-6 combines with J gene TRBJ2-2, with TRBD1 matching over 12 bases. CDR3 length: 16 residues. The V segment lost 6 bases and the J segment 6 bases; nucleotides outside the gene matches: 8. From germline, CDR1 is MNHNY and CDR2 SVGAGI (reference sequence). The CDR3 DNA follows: TGTGCCAGCAGCTCCCGGGACAGGGGGCGGCCCGGGGAGCTGTTTTTT. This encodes CASSSRDRGRPGELFF.

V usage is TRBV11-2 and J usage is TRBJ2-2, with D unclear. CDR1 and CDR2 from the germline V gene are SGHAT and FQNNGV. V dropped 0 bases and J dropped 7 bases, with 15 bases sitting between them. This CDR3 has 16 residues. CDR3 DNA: TGTGCCAGCAGCTTAGATCATATGCCCCAGCGCGGGGAGCTGTTTTTT. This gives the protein CASSLDHMPQRGELFF.

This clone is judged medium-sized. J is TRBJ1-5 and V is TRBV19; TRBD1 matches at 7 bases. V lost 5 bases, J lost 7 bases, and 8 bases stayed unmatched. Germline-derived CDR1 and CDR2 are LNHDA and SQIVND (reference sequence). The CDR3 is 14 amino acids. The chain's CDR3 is CASSLRQGSQPQHF. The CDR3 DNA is TGTGCCAGTAGTCTCCGACAGGGAAGCCAGCCCCAGCATTTT.

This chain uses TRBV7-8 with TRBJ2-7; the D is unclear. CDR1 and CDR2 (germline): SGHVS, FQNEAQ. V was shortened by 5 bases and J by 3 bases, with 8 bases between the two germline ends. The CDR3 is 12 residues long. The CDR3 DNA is TGTGCCAGCAGCGTATACAACTACGAGCAGTACTTC. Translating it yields CASSVYNYEQYF.

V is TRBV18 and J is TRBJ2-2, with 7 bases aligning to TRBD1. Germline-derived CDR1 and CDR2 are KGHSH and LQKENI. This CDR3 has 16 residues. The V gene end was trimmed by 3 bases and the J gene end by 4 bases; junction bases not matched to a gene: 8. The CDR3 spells CASSPDSGGSTGELFF. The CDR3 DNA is TGTGCCAGCTCACCGGACTCAGGGGGAAGCACCGGGGAGCTGTTTTTT.

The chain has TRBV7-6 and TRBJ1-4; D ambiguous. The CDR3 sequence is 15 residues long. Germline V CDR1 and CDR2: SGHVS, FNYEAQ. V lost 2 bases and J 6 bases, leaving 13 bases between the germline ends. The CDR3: CASSLWGTADEKLFF. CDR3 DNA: TGTGCCAGCAGCTTATGGGGAACGGCTGATGAAAAACTGTTTTTT. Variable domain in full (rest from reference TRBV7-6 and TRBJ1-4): GAGVSQSPRYKVTKRGQDVALRCDPISGHVSLYWYRQALGQGPEFLTYFNYEAQQDKSGLPNDRFSAERPEGSISTLTIQRTEQRDSAMYRCASSLWGTADEKLFFGSGTQLSVL.

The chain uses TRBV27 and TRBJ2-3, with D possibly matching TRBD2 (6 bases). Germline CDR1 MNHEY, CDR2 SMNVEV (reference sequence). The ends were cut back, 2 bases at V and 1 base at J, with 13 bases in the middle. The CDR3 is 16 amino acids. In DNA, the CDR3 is TGTGCCAGCAGTTTACGGGGGATGGCGCGCACAGATACGCAGTATTTT. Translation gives CASSLRGMARTDTQYF.

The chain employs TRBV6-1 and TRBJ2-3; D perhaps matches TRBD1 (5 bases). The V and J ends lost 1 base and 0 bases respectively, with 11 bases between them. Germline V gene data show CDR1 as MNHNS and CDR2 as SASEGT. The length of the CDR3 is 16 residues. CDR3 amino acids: CASSEVLQGSTDTQYF. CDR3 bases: TGTGCCAGCAGTGAAGTACTTCAGGGTAGCACAGATACGCAGTATTTT.

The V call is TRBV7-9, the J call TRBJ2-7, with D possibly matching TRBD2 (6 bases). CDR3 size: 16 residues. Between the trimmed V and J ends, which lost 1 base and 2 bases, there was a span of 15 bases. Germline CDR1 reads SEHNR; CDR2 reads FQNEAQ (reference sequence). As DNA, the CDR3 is TGTGCCAGCAGCTTAGATGGAGGGTGGAATGCCTACGAGCAGTACTTC. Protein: CASSLDGGWNAYEQYF.

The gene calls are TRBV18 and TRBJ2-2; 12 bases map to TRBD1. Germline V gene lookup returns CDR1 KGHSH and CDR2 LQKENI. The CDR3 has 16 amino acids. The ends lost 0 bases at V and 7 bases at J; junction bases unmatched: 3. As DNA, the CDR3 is TGTGCCAGCTCACCACCGGGACAGGGGGCTAACGGGGAGCTGTTTTTT. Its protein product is CASSPPGQGANGELFF.

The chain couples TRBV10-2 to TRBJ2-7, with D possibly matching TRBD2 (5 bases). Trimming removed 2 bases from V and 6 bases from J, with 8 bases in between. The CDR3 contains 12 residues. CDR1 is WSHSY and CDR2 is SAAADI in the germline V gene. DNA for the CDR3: TGCGCCAGCAGTGAGGTAGAGGGCGAGCAGTACTTC. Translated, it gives CASSEVEGEQYF.

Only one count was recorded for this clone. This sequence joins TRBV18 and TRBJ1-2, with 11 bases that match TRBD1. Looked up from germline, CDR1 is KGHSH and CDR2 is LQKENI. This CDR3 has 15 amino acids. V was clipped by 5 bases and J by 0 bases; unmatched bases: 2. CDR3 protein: CASSGTGGPNYGYTF. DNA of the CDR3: TGTGCCAGCTCAGGGACAGGGGGACCTAACTATGGCTACACCTTC.

Here the CDR3 DNA reads TGTGCCAGTAGTACTACAGGGAGTGTGGGAACTGAAGCTTTCTTT. Amino acids: CASSTTGSVGTEAFF. This sequence joins TRBV19 and TRBJ1-1; TRBD1 might be the D (6 bases). CDR1 LNHDA and CDR2 SQIVND come from the germline V gene (reference sequence). The ends were cut back, 4 bases at V and 5 bases at J, with 17 bases in the middle. The CDR3 covers 15 residues.

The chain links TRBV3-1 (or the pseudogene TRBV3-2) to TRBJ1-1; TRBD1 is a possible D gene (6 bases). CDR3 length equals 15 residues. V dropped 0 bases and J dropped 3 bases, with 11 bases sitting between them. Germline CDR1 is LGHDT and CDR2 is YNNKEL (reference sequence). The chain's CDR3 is CASSQDPRGYTEAFF. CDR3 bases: TGTGCCAGCAGCCAAGATCCTAGGGGGTACACTGAAGCTTTCTTT.

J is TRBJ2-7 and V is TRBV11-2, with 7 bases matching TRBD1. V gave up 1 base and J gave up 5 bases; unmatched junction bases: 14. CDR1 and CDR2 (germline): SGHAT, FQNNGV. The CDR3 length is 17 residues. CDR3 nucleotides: TGTGCCAGCAGCTTAGTAGCCCCCAGGCAGGGGGAAAACGAGCAGTACTTC. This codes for CASSLVAPRQGENEQYF.

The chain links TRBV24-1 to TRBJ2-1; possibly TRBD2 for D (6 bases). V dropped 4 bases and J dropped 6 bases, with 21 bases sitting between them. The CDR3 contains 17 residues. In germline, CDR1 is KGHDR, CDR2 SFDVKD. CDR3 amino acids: CATSDRARGGVSNEQFF. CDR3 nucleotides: TGTGCCACCAGTGACCGTGCCCGGGGCGGGGTAAGCAATGAGCAGTTCTTC.